Listed below are T cell receptor beta chains from one sample, sequenced in a study of cytomegalovirus exposure and HLA in healthy donors. Sequenced by immunoSEQ multiplex PCR; TCRdb stores in-frame clones only, minus some. The table has 150,000 to 200,000 clones, approximately 77% seen once. Sequenced: PBMCs. The receptor source for this set is a female donor in good health and CMV-seronegative. Each CDR3 is given with its conserved first and last residue. The D gene is left open where the match is weak. Some rows have no size entry. The others give once, few or many, or a class for an expanded clone.

V	D	J	size	DNA	CDR3
TRBV2	.	TRBJ1-2	.	TGTGCCGCCAGTGTTCAGGGGACCTACATCTATGGCTACACCTTC	CAASVQGTYIYGYTF
TRBV28	TRBD2	TRBJ2-7	.	TGTGCCAGCAGCCTTAGCGGGAGCCTCTCCTACGAGCAGTACTTC	CASSLSGSLSYEQYF
TRBV5-1	.	TRBJ1-5	.	TGCGCCAGCAGCTTGGGCGGAACCAATAGCAATCAGCCCCAGCATTTT	CASSLGGTNSNQPQHF
TRBV6-4	TRBD1	TRBJ2-3	.	TGTGCCAGCAGTGATCCGGACAGGGCTGGGCAGTATTTT	CASSDPDRAGQYF
TRBV18	.	TRBJ2-3	.	TGTGCCAGCTCACCACCGAGGGCTCCACGCACAGATACGCAGTATTTT	CASSPPRAPRTDTQYF
TRBV7-2	TRBD2	TRBJ2-5	few	TGTGCCAGCAGCTTAGCGGGAGCGGGGGGGGAGACCCAGTACTTC	CASSLAGAGGETQYF
TRBV15	TRBD2	TRBJ2-2	.	TGTGCCACCAGCAGAGGTTCTAGCGGGAGGCCCCTCGGGGAGCTGTTTTTT	CATSRGSSGRPLGELFF
TRBV6-1	.	TRBJ1-1	.	TGTGCCAGCAGCGCAACACGGGGGAACACTGAAGCTTTCTTT	CASSATRGNTEAFF
TRBV2	TRBD1	TRBJ2-5	few	TGTGCCAGCGCCTTACGGGACAGGGGCCAGGGGGAGCAGTACTTC	CASALRDRGQGEQYF
TRBV19	TRBD1	TRBJ2-1	few	TGTGCCAGTAGGGCATACAGGGGGCAGAAGAATGAGCAGTTCTTC	CASRAYRGQKNEQFF
TRBV29-1	TRBD1	TRBJ2-2	few	TGCAGCGTTGGACAGGGGACGGGCGGGGAGCTGTTTTTT	CSVGQGTGGELFF
TRBV4-3	.	TRBJ1-2	once	TGCGCCAGCAGCCAAGAGAGGGAGTCTGCGTTGGGCTACACCTTC	CASSQERESALGYTF
TRBV28	TRBD1	TRBJ2-7	.	TGTGCCAGCAGTCCGTGGACAGGGACCTACGAGCAGTACTTC	CASSPWTGTYEQYF
TRBV6-1	TRBD2	TRBJ2-1	.	TGTGCCAGCAGTGAGCGACTAGCGGGAGGGCCACTCAGTGAGCAGTTCTTC	CASSERLAGGPLSEQFF
TRBV7-3	.	TRBJ1-5	.	TGTGCCAGCAGCTTAACAGGGGATCAGCCCCAGCATTTT	CASSLTGDQPQHF
TRBV20-1	TRBD1	TRBJ1-2	.	TGCAGTGGCGGGACAGCGGAGGGCTACACCTTC	CSGGTAEGYTF
TRBV9	.	TRBJ1-6	.	TGTGCCAGCAGCGTACGGCGGGATAATTCACCCCTCCACTTT	CASSVRRDNSPLHF
TRBV7-7	.	TRBJ2-2	.	TGTGCTAGCAGCTTAGGGAGCGTCGGGGCGGGGGCGGGTCACTCCACCGGGGAGCTGTTTTTT	CASSLGSVGAGAGHSTGELFF
TRBV19	.	TRBJ1-3	.	TGTGCCAGTAATACAGGGAACTCTGGAAACACCATATATTTT	CASNTGNSGNTIYF
TRBV7-2	.	TRBJ1-4	.	TGTGCCAGCAGCCCGAGGGTACAAGCGGAAAAACTGTTTTTT	CASSPRVQAEKLFF
TRBV4-1	.	TRBJ2-7	.	TGCGCCAGCAGCCAAATTACAGGCACCCCCTACGAGCAGTACTTC	CASSQITGTPYEQYF
TRBV11-2	.	TRBJ1-2	few	TGTGCCAGCAGCTTAGGGGGTACAGGCCCCTATGGCTACACCTTC	CASSLGGTGPYGYTF
TRBV6-1	.	TRBJ1-5	.	TGTGCCAGCAGCGATCAGCCCCAGCATTTT	CASSDQPQHF
TRBV4-2	TRBD2	TRBJ2-3	.	TGTGCCAGCAGCCAAGATCGGACTAGCGGACCTAGCACAGATACGCAGTATTTT	CASSQDRTSGPSTDTQYF
TRBV18	TRBD1	TRBJ1-1	.	TGTGCCAGCTCACCGGGACAGGGAAATACTGAAGCTTTCTTT	CASSPGQGNTEAFF
TRBV19	TRBD1	TRBJ1-1	.	TGTGCCAGTAGTATGGGCAGGGGGCTGCACACTGAAGCTTTCTTT	CASSMGRGLHTEAFF
TRBV4-2	.	TRBJ1-2	.	TGTGCCAGCAGCCAAGGTGGGGGGGATGGCTACACCTTC	CASSQGGGDGYTF
TRBV30	TRBD1	TRBJ1-2	once	TGTGCCTGGAGTTCGGGACAGGGGGCAACCTATGGCTACACCTTC	CAWSSGQGATYGYTF
TRBV10-1	TRBD1	TRBJ1-1	.	TGCGCCAGCAGTGCTCCACAGGGGGGGACTGAAGCTTTCTTT	CASSAPQGGTEAFF
TRBV11-2	TRBD1	TRBJ2-7	.	TGTGCCAGCAGCCAGGGGGACAGCGCCTACGAGCAGTACTTC	CASSQGDSAYEQYF
TRBV27	.	TRBJ1-5	.	TGTGCCAGCAGTTCGGGGGGAGGCAATCAGCCCCAGCATTTT	CASSSGGGNQPQHF
TRBV7-6	.	TRBJ2-5	few	TGTGCCAGCAGCTGGCATCAGGGGCCTCCAGAGACCCAGTACTTC	CASSWHQGPPETQYF
TRBV4-2	.	TRBJ2-7	.	TGTGCCAGCAGCCAGTCCGGGACACCCCCCTACGAGCAGTACTTC	CASSQSGTPPYEQYF
TRBV10-3	.	TRBJ1-6	.	TGTGCCATCAGTGGTGGGCAGGGGAACTCACCCCTCCACTTT	CAISGGQGNSPLHF
TRBV9	TRBD2	TRBJ2-2	.	TGTGCCAGCAGCGCGCTCCCTAGCGGGGGGGCGGGTGGGGAGCTGTTTTTT	CASSALPSGGAGGELFF
TRBV4-2	TRBD2	TRBJ2-1	.	TGTGCCAGCAGCCTAGGACTAGCGGGAGTCGATGAGCAGTTCTTC	CASSLGLAGVDEQFF
TRBV19	.	TRBJ1-1	.	TGTGCCAGTAGTCTGACAGTGAACACTGAAGCTTTCTTT	CASSLTVNTEAFF
TRBV4-2	TRBD1	TRBJ2-5	.	TGTGCCAGCAGCCAAGTAGGGACAGGACAAGAGACCCAGTACTTC	CASSQVGTGQETQYF
TRBV19	.	TRBJ2-5	few	TGTGCCAGTAGTTCTGGGGGGGGCTGGGAGACCCAGTACTTC	CASSSGGGWETQYF
TRBV4-3	TRBD1	TRBJ1-1	.	TGCGCCAGCAGCCAAGAGGGACAGGTGAACACTGAAGCTTTCTTT	CASSQEGQVNTEAFF
TRBV15	TRBD1	TRBJ2-7	.	TGTGCCACCCGGGACAGAATGACCTACGAGCAGTACTTC	CATRDRMTYEQYF
TRBV4-3	.	TRBJ1-6	.	TGCGCCAGCAGCCAGTGGACACTAAATTCACCCCTCCACTTT	CASSQWTLNSPLHF
TRBV6-5	.	TRBJ1-5	.	TGTGCCAGCAGAAAAGGACACCCGACAGAGCCCCAGCATTTT	CASRKGHPTEPQHF
TRBV4-3	.	TRBJ1-3	.	TGCGCCAGCAGCCAAGATCTCGAGGTTGTCGGCTCTGGAAACACCATATATTTT	CASSQDLEVVGSGNTIYF
TRBV6-5	TRBD1	TRBJ2-7	once	TGTGCCAGCAGCCCCGGGACAGCCTTAACCTACGAGCAGTACTTC	CASSPGTALTYEQYF
TRBV30	TRBD1	TRBJ1-4	.	TGTGCCTGGGTTGAGACGGGACAGGGGGCGAATAATCCGTTTTTT	CAWVETGQGANNPFF
TRBV6-4	.	TRBJ2-3	.	TGTGCCAGCAGTGAAAAGGGGAGCACAGATACGCAGTATTTT	CASSEKGSTDTQYF
TRBV28	TRBD1	TRBJ2-1	.	TGTGCCAGCGCGGAATCGGGACAGCCTTACAATGAGCAGTTCTTC	CASAESGQPYNEQFF
TRBV4-3	.	TRBJ1-4	.	TGCGCCAGCAGCCAAGATCCCCAGGGGTTAAAGGCTAATGAAAAACTGTTTTTT	CASSQDPQGLKANEKLFF
TRBV5-1	TRBD1	TRBJ2-7	.	TGCGCCAGCAGCTTGGGACAGGGGGGGTACGAGCAGTACTTC	CASSLGQGGYEQYF
TRBV7-2	.	TRBJ1-5	.	TGTGCCAGCAGCCCCCACTGGTGTTGTAATCAGCCCCAGCATTTT	CASSPHWCCNQPQHF
TRBV15	TRBD2	TRBJ2-5	.	TGTGCCACCAGCAGAGGGGTGACTAGCTCTGAGGGGACCCAGTACTTC	CATSRGVTSSEGTQYF
TRBV6-1	.	TRBJ1-5	.	TGTGCCAGCAGCCCCCGGGGGGATCAGCCCCAGCATTTT	CASSPRGDQPQHF
TRBV6-1	.	TRBJ1-1	.	TGTGCCAGCAAGGCGACGGGGAGGAGTGAAGCTTTCTTT	CASKATGRSEAFF
TRBV28	.	TRBJ1-1	.	TGTGCCAGCCGAAGTTCAGGGGTGAGAGAAGGCACTGAAGCTTTCTTT	CASRSSGVREGTEAFF